The rows below give T cell receptor beta chains drawn from one sample of a study of cytomegalovirus exposure and HLA in healthy donors. TCRdb's copy holds only in-frame clones and misses some; the assay was immunoSEQ multiplex PCR. Among around 220,000 clones listed, over 80% were seen once. Sequenced material: PBMCs. These receptors all come from a woman younger than 45 in good health and CMV-seropositive. Each CDR3 is given with its conserved first and last residue. The D gene is left open where the match is weak. Clone size is stated in some rows and not others, as once, few, many or a class when expanded.

>TRBV30|NA|TRBJ2-7|once
TGTGCCTGGACCCAGGGTGAAGGGCGGTACTTC
CAWTQGEGRYF
>TRBV5-6|NA|TRBJ2-3|NA
TGTGCCAGCAGCTTGGGCAGTAGGGATACGCAGTATTTT
CASSLGSRDTQYF
>TRBV30|TRBD2|TRBJ2-5|NA
TGTGCCTGGAGTCTCCTTCATAGCGGGAGGGTCCAGAACTTC
CAWSLLHSGRVQNF
>TRBV7-6|NA|TRBJ2-1|NA
TGTGCCAGCAGCTCTGGGGTAGACAATGAGCAGTTCTTC
CASSSGVDNEQFF
>TRBV29-1|TRBD2|TRBJ2-7|NA
TGCAGCGCTGCGGGACTAGCGGGAGGCCCCTACGAGCAGTACTTC
CSAAGLAGGPYEQYF
>TRBV27|TRBD1|TRBJ2-2|NA
TGTGCCAGCAGTCCCGAAGCCGGGACAGGGAACACCGGGGAGCTGTTTTTT
CASSPEAGTGNTGELFF
>TRBV2|TRBD2|TRBJ2-5|NA
TGTGCCAGCAGTGACGGGCTAGCGGGAGGCGTAGAGACCCAGTACTTC
CASSDGLAGGVETQYF
>TRBV9|TRBD1|TRBJ1-4|once
TGTGCCAGCAGTGAATCCGGGACAGGGTATGAAAAACTGTTTTTT
CASSESGTGYEKLFF
>TRBV4-3|NA|TRBJ1-4|NA
TGCGCCAGCAGCCAAGATCCTGCAACTAATGAAAAACTGTTTTTT
CASSQDPATNEKLFF
>TRBV9|TRBD1|TRBJ1-2|once
TGTGCCAGCAGCGGGGCAGGGGGCGCGGCTGGCTACACCTTC
CASSGAGGAAGYTF
>TRBV9|TRBD2|TRBJ2-7|NA
TGTGCCAGCAGCGTAGCTAGCGGGGACTCCTACGAGCAGTACTTC
CASSVASGDSYEQYF
>TRBV7-8|NA|TRBJ1-2|NA
TGTGCCAGCAGCACGGGACGGAACTATGGCTACACCTTC
CASSTGRNYGYTF
>TRBV6-1|NA|TRBJ1-2|NA
TGTGCCAGCAGAGCGACAGAGACTAACTATGGCTACACCTTC
CASRATETNYGYTF
>TRBV28|NA|TRBJ2-5|NA
TGTGCCAGCTTGACAGACCAAGAGACCCAGTACTTC
CASLTDQETQYF
>TRBV11-3|NA|TRBJ1-5|NA
TGTGCCAGCAGCACGTTTAAGGCCAGGGGTGAGCCCCAGCATTTT
CASSTFKARGEPQHF
>TRBV2|TRBD1|TRBJ1-5|few
TGTGCCAGCAGTGTTTCCGGGACAGACAACCATCAGCCCCAGCATTTT
CASSVSGTDNHQPQHF
>TRBV19|NA|TRBJ1-5|NA
TGTGCCAGTAGTATTTGGGCAGGGGTGGAGGGCAATCAGCCCCAGCATTTT
CASSIWAGVEGNQPQHF
>TRBV4-1|TRBD2|TRBJ2-7|NA
TGCGCCAGCAGCCAAGACAGGGAGGGATGGCGGTACTTC
CASSQDREGWRYF
>TRBV5-4|NA|TRBJ2-3|NA
TGTGCCAGCAGCTCCGAACTTAGTTCGGGTACGCAGTATTTT
CASSSELSSGTQYF
>TRBV6-6|TRBD1|TRBJ2-2|many
TGTGCCAGCAGTCTAGGGGGGGACAGGGTTACCGGGGAGCTGTTTTTT
CASSLGGDRVTGELFF
>TRBV6-5|TRBD2|TRBJ2-3|few
TGTGCCAGCAGTTATTCTAGCGGGAGTCCAGATACGCAGTATTTT
CASSYSSGSPDTQYF
>TRBV28|NA|TRBJ1-2|NA
TGTGCCAGCAGTTTAAGCGGATATGGCTACACCTTC
CASSLSGYGYTF
>TRBV30|NA|TRBJ1-2|NA
TGTGCCTGGAGGACCAACTATGGCTACACCTTC
CAWRTNYGYTF
>TRBV4-3|TRBD2|TRBJ2-1|NA
TGCGCCAGCAGCCAAGATGCGGCTAGCGGGAGTCGGGGACGGGCCTACAATGAGCAGTTCTTC
CASSQDAASGSRGRAYNEQFF
>TRBV7-2|NA|TRBJ2-7|NA
TGTGCCAGCAGCTTGACCCAGCTAGTCAGGTACGAGCAGTACTTC
CASSLTQLVRYEQYF
>TRBV19|TRBD1|TRBJ2-7|NA
TGTGCCAGTAGAGGGACAGGGCCCTACGAGCAGTACTTC
CASRGTGPYEQYF
>TRBV5-8|NA|TRBJ1-4|many
TGTGCCAGCAGTCCAGGGGAGTTGGCTAATGAAAAACTGTTTTTT
CASSPGELANEKLFF
>TRBV5-8|TRBD2|TRBJ2-5|once
TGTGCCAGCAGCTTGGCGGGGGGTGAATGGGAGACCCAGTACTTC
CASSLAGGEWETQYF
>TRBV11-3|NA|TRBJ2-1|NA
TGTGCCAGCAGCTTGTATCGAGGGGAGGCTGAGCAGTTCTTC
CASSLYRGEAEQFF
>TRBV14|NA|TRBJ2-7|NA
TGTGCCAGCAGCCAAGTCTATGGCGGCTACGAGCAGTACTTC
CASSQVYGGYEQYF
>TRBV5-6|NA|TRBJ1-5|NA
TGTGCCAGCAGCTTGACAGGGTTTTTAAGGGATCAGCCCCAGCATTTT
CASSLTGFLRDQPQHF
>TRBV18|NA|TRBJ2-3|NA
TGTGCCAGCTCACCACCAGGGTTGGCAGATACGCAGTATTTT
CASSPPGLADTQYF
>TRBV30|TRBD1|TRBJ1-1|few
TGTGCCTGGCTGGACAGGGCAAGGAACACTGAAGCTTTCTTT
CAWLDRARNTEAFF
>TRBV10-3|TRBD1|TRBJ2-2|NA
TGTGCCATCAGTGAGTCCGGGACAGGTACCGGGGAGCTGTTTTTT
CAISESGTGTGELFF